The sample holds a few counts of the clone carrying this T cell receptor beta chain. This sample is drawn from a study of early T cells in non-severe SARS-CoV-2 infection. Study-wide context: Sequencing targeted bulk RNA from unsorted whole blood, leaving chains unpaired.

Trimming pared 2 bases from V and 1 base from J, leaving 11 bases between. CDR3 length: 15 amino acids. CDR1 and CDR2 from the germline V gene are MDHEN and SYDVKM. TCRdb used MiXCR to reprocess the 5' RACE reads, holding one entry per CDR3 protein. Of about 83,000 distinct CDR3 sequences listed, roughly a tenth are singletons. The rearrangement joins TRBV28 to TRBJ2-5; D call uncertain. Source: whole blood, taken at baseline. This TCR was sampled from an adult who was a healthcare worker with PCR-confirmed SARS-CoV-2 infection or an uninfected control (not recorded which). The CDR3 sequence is CASSLDRASQETQYF. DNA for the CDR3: TGTGCCAGCAGTTTAGATAGGGCCAGCCAAGAGACCCAGTACTTC.